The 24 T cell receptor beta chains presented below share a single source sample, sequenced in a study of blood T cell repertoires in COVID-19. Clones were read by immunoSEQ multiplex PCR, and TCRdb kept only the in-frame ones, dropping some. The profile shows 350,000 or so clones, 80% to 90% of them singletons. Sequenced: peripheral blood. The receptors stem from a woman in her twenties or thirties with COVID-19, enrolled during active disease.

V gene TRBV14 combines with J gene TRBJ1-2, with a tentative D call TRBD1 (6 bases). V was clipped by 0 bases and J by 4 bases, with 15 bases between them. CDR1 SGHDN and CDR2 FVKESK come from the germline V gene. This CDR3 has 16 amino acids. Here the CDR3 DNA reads TGTGCCAGCAGCCAAGAGGGGGCCAAACCGGGCTATGGCTACACCTTC. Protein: CASSQEGAKPGYGYTF.

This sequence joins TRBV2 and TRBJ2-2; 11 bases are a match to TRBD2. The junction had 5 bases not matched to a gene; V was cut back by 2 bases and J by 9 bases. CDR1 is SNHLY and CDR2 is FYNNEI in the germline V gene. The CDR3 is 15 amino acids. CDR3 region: CASSESLAGVRELFF. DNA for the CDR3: TGTGCCAGCAGTGAATCACTAGCGGGAGTAAGGGAGCTGTTTTTT.

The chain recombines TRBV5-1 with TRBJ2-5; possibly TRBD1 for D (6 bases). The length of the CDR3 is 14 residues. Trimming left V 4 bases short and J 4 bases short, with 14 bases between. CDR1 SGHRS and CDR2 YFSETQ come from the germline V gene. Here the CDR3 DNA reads TGCGCCAGCAGCCCACTGGACAGAGGAGAGACCCAGTACTTC. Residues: CASSPLDRGETQYF.

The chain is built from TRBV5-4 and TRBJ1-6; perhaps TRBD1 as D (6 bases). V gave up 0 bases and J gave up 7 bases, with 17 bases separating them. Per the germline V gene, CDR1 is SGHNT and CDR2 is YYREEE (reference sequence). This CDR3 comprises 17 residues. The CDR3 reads CASSLVPGGGVNSPLHF. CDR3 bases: TGTGCCAGCAGCTTGGTACCGGGAGGGGGAGTCAATTCACCCCTCCACTTT.

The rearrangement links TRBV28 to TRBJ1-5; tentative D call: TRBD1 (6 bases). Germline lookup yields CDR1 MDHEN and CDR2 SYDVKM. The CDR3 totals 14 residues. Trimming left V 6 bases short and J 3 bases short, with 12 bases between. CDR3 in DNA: TGTGCCAGCAGCCCAGGACAGAACAATCAGCCCCAGCATTTT. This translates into CASSPGQNNQPQHF.

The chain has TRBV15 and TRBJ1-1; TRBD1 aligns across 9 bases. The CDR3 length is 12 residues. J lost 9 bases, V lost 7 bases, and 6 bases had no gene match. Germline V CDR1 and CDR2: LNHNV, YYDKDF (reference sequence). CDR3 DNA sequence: TGTGCCACCAAGACAGGGGGTCCTCAAGCTTTCTTT. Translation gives CATKTGGPQAFF. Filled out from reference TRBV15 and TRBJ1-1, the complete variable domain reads DAMVIQNPRYQVTQFGKPVTLSCSQTLNHNVMYWYQQKSSQAPKLLFHYYDKDFNNEADTPDNFQSRRPNTSFCFLDIRSPGLGDTAMYLCATKTGGPQAFFGQGTRLTVV.

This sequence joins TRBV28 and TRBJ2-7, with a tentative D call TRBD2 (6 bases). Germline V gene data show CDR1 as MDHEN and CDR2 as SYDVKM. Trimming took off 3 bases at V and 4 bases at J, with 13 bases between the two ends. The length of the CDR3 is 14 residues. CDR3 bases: TGTGCCAGCAGTTTGCCCGGGAGTGGATACGAGCAGTACTTC. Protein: CASSLPGSGYEQYF.

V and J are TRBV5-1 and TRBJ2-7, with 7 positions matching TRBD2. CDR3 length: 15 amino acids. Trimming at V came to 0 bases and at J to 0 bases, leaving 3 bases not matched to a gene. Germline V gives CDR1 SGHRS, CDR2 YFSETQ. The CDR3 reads CASSLVKRGSYEQYF. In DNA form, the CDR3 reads TGCGCCAGCAGCTTGGTTAAGCGGGGCTCCTACGAGCAGTACTTC.

The CDR3 nucleotides are TGTGCCAGCAGCAGCGGGAGGAACAATGAGCAGTTCTTC. Translated, it gives CASSSGRNNEQFF. J is TRBJ2-1 and V is TRBV6-5; 9 positions match TRBD2. This CDR3 spans 13 amino acids. Losses at the gene ends were 6 bases for V and 5 bases for J; bases not matched to a gene: 2. Germline assignment: CDR1 MNHEY and CDR2 SVGAGI.

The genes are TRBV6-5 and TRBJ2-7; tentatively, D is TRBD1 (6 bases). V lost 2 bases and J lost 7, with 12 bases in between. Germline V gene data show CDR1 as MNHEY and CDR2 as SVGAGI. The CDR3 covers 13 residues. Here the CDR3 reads CASSYLPGDEQYF. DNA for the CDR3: TGTGCCAGCAGTTACCTTCCAGGGGATGAGCAGTACTTC.

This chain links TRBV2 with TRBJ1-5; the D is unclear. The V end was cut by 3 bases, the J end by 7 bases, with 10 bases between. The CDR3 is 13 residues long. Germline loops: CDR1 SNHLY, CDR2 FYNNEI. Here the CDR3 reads CASSDRLIQPQHF. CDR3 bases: TGTGCCAGCAGTGATAGACTTATCCAGCCCCAGCATTTT. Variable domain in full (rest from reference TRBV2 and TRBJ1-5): EPEVTQTPSHQVTQMGQEVILRCVPISNHLYFYWYRQILGQKVEFLVSFYNNEISEKSEIFDDQFSVERPDGSNFTLKIRSTKLEDSAMYFCASSDRLIQPQHFGDGTRLSIL.

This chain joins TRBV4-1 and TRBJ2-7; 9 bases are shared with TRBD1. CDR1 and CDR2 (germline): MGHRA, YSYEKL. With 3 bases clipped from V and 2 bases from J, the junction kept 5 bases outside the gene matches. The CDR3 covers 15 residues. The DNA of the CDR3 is TGCGCCAGCAGCCATCCCGGGACAGGGACCTACGAGCAGTACTTC. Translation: CASSHPGTGTYEQYF.

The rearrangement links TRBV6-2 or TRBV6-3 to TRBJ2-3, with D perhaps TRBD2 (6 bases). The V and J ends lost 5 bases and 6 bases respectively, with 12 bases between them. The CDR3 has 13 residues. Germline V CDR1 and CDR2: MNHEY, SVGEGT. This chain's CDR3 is CASSRPREDTQYF. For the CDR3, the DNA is TGTGCCAGCAGTCGACCCCGGGAGGATACGCAGTATTTT.

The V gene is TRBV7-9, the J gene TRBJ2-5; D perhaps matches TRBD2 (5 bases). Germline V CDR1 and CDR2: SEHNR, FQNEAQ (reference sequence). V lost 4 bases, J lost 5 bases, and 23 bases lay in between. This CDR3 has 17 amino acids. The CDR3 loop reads CASSYRPSSEFSETQYF. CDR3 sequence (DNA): TGTGCCAGCAGCTATAGGCCTAGCAGCGAATTTTCGGAGACCCAGTACTTC.

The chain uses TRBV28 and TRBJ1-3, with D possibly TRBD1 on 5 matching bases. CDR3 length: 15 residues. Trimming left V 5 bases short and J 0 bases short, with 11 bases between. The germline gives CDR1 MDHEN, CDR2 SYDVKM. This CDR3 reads CASSGGGSSGNTIYF. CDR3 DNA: TGTGCCAGCAGTGGGGGAGGGAGCTCTGGAAACACCATATATTTT.

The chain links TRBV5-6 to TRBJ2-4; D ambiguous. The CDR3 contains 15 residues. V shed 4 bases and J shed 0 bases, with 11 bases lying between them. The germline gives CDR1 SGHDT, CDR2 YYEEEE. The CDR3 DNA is TGTGCCAGCAGCGTGGCCGTTCTAGCCAAAAACATTCAGTACTTC. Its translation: CASSVAVLAKNIQYF. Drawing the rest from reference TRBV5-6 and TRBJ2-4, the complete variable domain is DAGVTQSPTHLIKTRGQQVTLRCSPKSGHDTVSWYQQALGQGPQFIFQYYEEEERQRGNFPDRFSGHQFPNYSSELNVNALLLGDSALYLCASSVAVLAKNIQYFGAGTRLSVL.

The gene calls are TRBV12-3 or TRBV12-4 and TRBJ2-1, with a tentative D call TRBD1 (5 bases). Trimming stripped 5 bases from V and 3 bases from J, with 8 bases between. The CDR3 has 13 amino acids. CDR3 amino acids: CASSQGYYNEQFF. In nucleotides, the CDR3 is TGTGCCAGCAGTCAGGGTTACTACAATGAGCAGTTCTTC.

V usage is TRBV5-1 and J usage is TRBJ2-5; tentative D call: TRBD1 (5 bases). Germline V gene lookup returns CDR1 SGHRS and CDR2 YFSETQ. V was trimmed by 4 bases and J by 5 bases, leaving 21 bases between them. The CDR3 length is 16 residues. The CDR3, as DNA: TGCGCCAGCAGCCCACAGGCAGGGTTGTTGTTGGAGACCCAGTACTTC. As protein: CASSPQAGLLLETQYF.

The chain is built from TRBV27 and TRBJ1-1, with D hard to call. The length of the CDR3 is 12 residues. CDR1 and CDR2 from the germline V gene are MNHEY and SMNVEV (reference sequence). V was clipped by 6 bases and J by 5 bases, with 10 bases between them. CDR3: CASRTHGTEAFF. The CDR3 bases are TGTGCCAGCAGAACACACGGGACTGAAGCTTTCTTT.

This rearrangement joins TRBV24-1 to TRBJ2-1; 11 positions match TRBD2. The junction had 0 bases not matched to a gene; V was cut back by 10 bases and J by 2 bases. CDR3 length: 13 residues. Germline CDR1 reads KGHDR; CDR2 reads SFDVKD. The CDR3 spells CATSGRAYNEQFF. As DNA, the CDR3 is TGTGCCACTAGCGGGAGGGCCTACAATGAGCAGTTCTTC.

The CDR3 DNA follows: TGTGCCAGCAGCTCAGGGGGGCGGATTGGGGCCAACGTCCTGACTTTC. This sequence encodes CASSSGGRIGANVLTF. The chain joins TRBV5-4 to TRBJ2-6; D perhaps matches TRBD1 (7 bases). This CDR3 has 16 residues. The germline V and J ends were trimmed by 3 bases and 3 bases, with 13 bases remaining between them. CDR1 and CDR2 from the germline V gene are SGHNT and YYREEE (reference sequence).

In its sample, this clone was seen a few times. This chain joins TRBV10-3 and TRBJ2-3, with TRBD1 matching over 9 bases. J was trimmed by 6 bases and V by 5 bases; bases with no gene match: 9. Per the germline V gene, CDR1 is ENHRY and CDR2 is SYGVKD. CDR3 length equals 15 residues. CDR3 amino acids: CAISLGTGTSDTQYF. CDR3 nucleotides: TGTGCCATCAGTCTAGGGACAGGGACTTCGGATACGCAGTATTTT.

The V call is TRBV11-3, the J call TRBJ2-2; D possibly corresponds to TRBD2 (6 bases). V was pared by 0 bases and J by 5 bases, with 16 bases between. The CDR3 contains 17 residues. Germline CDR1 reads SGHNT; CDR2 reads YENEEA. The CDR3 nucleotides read TGTGCCAGCAGCTTAGATCGATGGGACTCCCCTACCGGGGAGCTGTTTTTT. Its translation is CASSLDRWDSPTGELFF. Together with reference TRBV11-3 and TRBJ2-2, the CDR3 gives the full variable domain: EAGVVQSPRYKIIEKKQPVAFWCNPISGHNTLYWYLQNLGQGPELLIRYENEEAVDDSQLPKDRFSAERLKGVDSTLKIQPAELGDSAVYLCASSLDRWDSPTGELFFGEGSRLTVL.

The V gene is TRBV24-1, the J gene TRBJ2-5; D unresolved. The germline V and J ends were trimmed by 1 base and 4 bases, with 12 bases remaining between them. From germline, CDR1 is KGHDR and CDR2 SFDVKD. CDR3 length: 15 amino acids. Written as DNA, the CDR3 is TGTGCCACCAGTGATTTCCCCAATGAGAGAGAGACCCAGTACTTC. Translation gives CATSDFPNERETQYF.